Below, 29 T cell receptor beta chains from the same sample are listed, as sequenced in a study of CD8 T cells in ankylosing spondylitis. TCRdb recomputed calls from the 5' RACE reads with MiXCR, one row per CDR3 protein. The sample lists a few hundred thousand distinct CDR3 sequences; 15% to 20% were seen once. The sequencing sample was made of blood, either unsorted or a sorted T cell fraction (not recorded which). The receptors derive from a male donor with ankylosing spondylitis or in good health (not recorded which).

This clonotype turned up a few times. The rearrangement joins TRBV4-1 to TRBJ2-5; D perhaps matches TRBD2 (6 bases). V was cut by 6 bases and J by 4 bases, with 15 bases left in between. CDR1 and CDR2 from the germline V gene are MGHRA and YSYEKL. This CDR3 spans 14 amino acids. CDR3 in DNA: TGCGCCAGCAGTCCCGGGGGTGGGAGAGAGACCCAGTACTTC. It encodes CASSPGGGRETQYF.

This clonotype was picked up a small number of times. The V gene is TRBV27, the J gene TRBJ2-7; no reliable D call. The CDR3 loop spans 14 amino acids. Germline V gene data show CDR1 as MNHEY and CDR2 as SMNVEV (reference sequence). Between the trimmed V and J ends, which lost 5 bases and 3 bases, there was a span of 14 bases. Written as DNA, the CDR3 is TGTGCCAGCAGTCCATCTCAAGTGGGCTACGAGCAGTACTTC. Its protein product is CASSPSQVGYEQYF.

This clonotype has a handful of counts. The genes are TRBV4-3 and TRBJ2-3; unclear D gene. Trimming cost V 1 base and J 2 bases, with 16 bases left between them. The CDR3 is 17 amino acids. Germline V gene lookup returns CDR1 LGHNA and CDR2 YSLEER. The chain's CDR3 is CASSQVLAFGHTDTQYF. CDR3 bases: TGCGCCAGCAGCCAAGTTTTGGCTTTCGGGCACACAGATACGCAGTATTTT.

This chain links TRBV7-9 with TRBJ1-1, with 9 bases fitting TRBD1. CDR1 is SEHNR and CDR2 is FQNEAQ in the germline V gene (reference sequence). The V segment lost 5 bases and the J segment 5 bases; nucleotides outside the gene matches: 12. The CDR3 totals 16 residues. This CDR3 is CASSAITGGAWTEAFF. The CDR3 nucleotides are TGTGCCAGCAGCGCAATAACAGGGGGCGCGTGGACTGAAGCTTTCTTT.

The V call is TRBV12-3 or TRBV12-4, the J call TRBJ2-5, with D possibly being TRBD1 (5 bases). V lost 3 bases and J 5 bases, leaving 19 bases between the germline ends. The CDR3 runs to 16 residues. Here the CDR3 reads CASSFWGGSIEETQYF. DNA of the CDR3: TGTGCCAGCAGTTTTTGGGGCGGATCAATTGAGGAGACCCAGTACTTC.

This chain connects TRBV7-9 to TRBJ1-4; 7 bases match TRBD1. J lost 5 bases, V lost 5 bases, and 5 bases had no gene match. The germline gives CDR1 SEHNR, CDR2 FQNEAQ (reference sequence). The CDR3 spans 14 residues. DNA of the CDR3: TGTGCCAGCAGCGACAGGGAGAAAAATGAAAAACTGTTTTTT. Encoded protein: CASSDREKNEKLFF.

CDR3 sequence reads: CSVVDGPNYGYTF. The DNA of the CDR3 is TGCAGCGTTGTCGACGGGCCTAACTATGGCTACACCTTC. The gene calls are TRBV29-1 and TRBJ1-2; D gene unclear. V was trimmed by 4 bases and J by 0 bases, leaving 9 bases between them. Germline assignment: CDR1 SQVTM and CDR2 ANQGSEA. The CDR3 is made up of 13 amino acids.

This clonotype was seen repeatedly, ten times or more. The chain is built from TRBV27 and TRBJ2-3, with 7 bases matching TRBD2. Germline CDR1 and CDR2: MNHEY and SMNVEV (reference sequence). The trim removed 0 bases at V and 3 bases at J, leaving 9 bases unmatched. The CDR3 sequence is 17 residues long. The CDR3 nucleotides are TGTGCCAGCAGTTTATCGGTTAGCGGGCTCGTAACAGATACGCAGTATTTT. Translation: CASSLSVSGLVTDTQYF.

This clonotype was counted between two and nine times. The J gene is TRBJ1-1, the V gene TRBV4-3, with 7 bases that match TRBD1. This CDR3 region has 15 residues. Unmatched junction bases numbered 3, after V lost 0 bases and J lost 2 bases. From germline, CDR1 is LGHNA and CDR2 YSLEER. Here the CDR3 reads CASSQESGGNTEAFF. The CDR3 DNA follows: TGCGCCAGCAGCCAAGAATCAGGGGGTAACACTGAAGCTTTCTTT.

The chain is built from TRBV28 and TRBJ2-7, with 7 bases aligning to TRBD1. In germline, CDR1 is MDHEN, CDR2 SYDVKM. The CDR3 runs to 14 residues. Trimming removed 6 bases from V and 3 bases from J; junction bases left unmatched: 8. CDR3 in DNA: TGTGCCAGCAGCCTAACAGGGGTAAACTACGAGCAGTACTTC. Its translation: CASSLTGVNYEQYF.

This clonotype has at least ten counts. The V and J genes are TRBV7-3 and TRBJ1-1; D is uncertain. Trimming shortened V by 2 bases and J by 6 bases, and 10 bases separated the two germline ends. The CDR3 covers 13 residues. Germline V gives CDR1 SGHTA, CDR2 FQGTGA. The CDR3 coding sequence is TGTGCCAGCAGCTTACTGGCCGGGGCTGAAGCTTTCTTT. Translating gives CASSLLAGAEAFF.

The CDR3 is CASSPDRAGYPQHF. Here the CDR3 DNA reads TGTGCCAGCAGCCCTGACAGGGCCGGGTACCCCCAGCATTTT. The V and J genes are TRBV4-2 and TRBJ1-5, with 7 positions matching TRBD1. The CDR3 runs to 14 residues. J gave up 10 bases and V 4 bases, and 10 bases lay outside the gene matches. Per the germline V gene, CDR1 is LGHNA and CDR2 is YNFKEQ.

This clonotype has only a few counts. The gene calls are TRBV7-8 and TRBJ2-5, with D unclear. Trimming shortened V by 1 base and J by 6 bases, and 9 bases separated the two germline ends. The CDR3 extends over 13 amino acids. Germline V gene lookup returns CDR1 SGHVS and CDR2 FQNEAQ. As DNA, the CDR3 is TGTGCCAGCAGCTTAGGGTTAGGACAGACCCAGTACTTC. Translating gives CASSLGLGQTQYF. The full variable domain, rest sourced from reference TRBV7-8 and TRBJ2-5, is GAGVSQSPRYKVAKRGQDVALRCDPISGHVSLFWYQQALGQGPEFLTYFQNEAQLDKSGLPSDRFFAERPEGSVSTLKIQRTQQEDSAVYLCASSLGLGQTQYFGPGTRLLVL.

V and J are TRBV4-1 and TRBJ2-1; no clear D. The germline gives CDR1 MGHRA, CDR2 YSYEKL. V lost 0 bases, J lost 5 bases, and 5 bases lay in between. There are 13 residues in the CDR3. The CDR3: CASSQDLDNEQFF. DNA for the CDR3: TGCGCCAGCAGCCAAGATCTGGACAATGAGCAGTTCTTC.

The chain couples TRBV6-5 to TRBJ1-4; D gene uncertain. The length of the CDR3 is 15 residues. The V end was cut by 0 bases, the J end by 5 bases, with 10 bases between. The germline CDR1 and CDR2 sequences are MNHEY and SVGAGI. DNA for the CDR3: TGTGCCAGCAGTTACTCAGGGCAGCGGAATGAAAAACTGTTTTTT. Residues: CASSYSGQRNEKLFF.

This clonotype was counted between two and nine times. The J gene is TRBJ2-1, the V gene TRBV12-3 or TRBV12-4; D is undetermined. The ends were cut back, 2 bases at V and 8 bases at J, with 4 bases in the middle. CDR3 length: 11 amino acids. The CDR3 bases are TGTGCCAGCAGTTTAACCCATGAGCAGTTCTTC. It is translated as CASSLTHEQFF.

The sample holds a few counts of this clonotype. The rearrangement links TRBV25-1 to TRBJ1-4; TRBD1 is a possible D gene (5 bases). Between the trimmed V and J ends, which lost 3 bases and 1 base, there was a span of 9 bases. The CDR3 covers 15 residues. CDR1 is MGHDK and CDR2 is SYGVNS in the germline V gene. In DNA form, the CDR3 reads TGTGCCAGCAGTGAGTTCGACAGAACTAATGAAAAACTGTTTTTT. This gives the protein CASSEFDRTNEKLFF.

The genes are TRBV19 and TRBJ2-1, with D unclear. Trimming removed 4 bases from V and 8 bases from J, with 12 bases in between. Germline CDR1 reads LNHDA; CDR2 reads SQIVND (reference sequence). This CDR3 is 13 amino acids long. The CDR3 is CASSKIAFDEQFF. The CDR3 DNA follows: TGTGCCAGTAGTAAAATAGCATTCGATGAGCAGTTCTTC. The full variable domain, with the rest looked up from reference TRBV19 and TRBJ2-1, is DGGITQSPKYLFRKEGQNVTLSCEQNLNHDAMYWYRQDPGQGLRLIYYSQIVNDFQKGDIAEGYSVSREKKESFPLTVTSAQKNPTAFYLCASSKIAFDEQFFGPGTRLTVL.

This chain joins TRBV4-1 and TRBJ2-3; 11 bases match TRBD2. Germline values: CDR1 MGHRA, CDR2 YSYEKL. The V gene end was trimmed by 1 base and the J gene end by 2 bases; junction bases not matched to a gene: 14. The CDR3 is made up of 20 amino acids. In DNA, the CDR3 is TGCGCCAGCAGCCAAGGCCCGGAACTAGCGGGAGAAAGGGACACAGATACGCAGTATTTT. This encodes CASSQGPELAGERDTDTQYF.

CDR3 region: CASSQEWRGWYEQYF. In DNA form, the CDR3 reads TGCGCCAGCAGCCAAGAGTGGAGGGGGTGGTACGAGCAGTACTTC. This chain joins TRBV4-1 and TRBJ2-7; the D call may be TRBD1 or TRBD2 (6 bases each). The V end was cut by 0 bases, the J end by 4 bases, with 13 bases between. The CDR3 contains 15 residues. Germline CDR1 reads MGHRA; CDR2 reads YSYEKL.

V usage is TRBV6-1 and J usage is TRBJ1-1; D perhaps matches TRBD1 (6 bases). The CDR3 loop spans 16 amino acids. Germline CDR1 and CDR2: MNHNS and SASEGT. The V end lost 7 bases, the J end lost 1 base, and 19 bases lay between the germline ends. The CDR3 DNA reads TGTGCCAGCACTCCCCCCGAGACAGGAGGGAACACTGAAGCTTTCTTT. Translation: CASTPPETGGNTEAFF.

This clonotype was detected ten times or more. The chain joins TRBV4-3 to TRBJ2-2; 12 bases align to TRBD2. The V segment lost 0 bases and the J segment 6 bases; nucleotides outside the gene matches: 8. This CDR3 contains 18 residues. CDR1 LGHNA and CDR2 YSLEER come from the germline V gene. The CDR3 here is CASSQDLRLAGVSGELFF. CDR3 in DNA: TGCGCCAGCAGCCAAGATTTGAGACTAGCGGGAGTGTCCGGGGAGCTGTTTTTT.

The rearrangement links TRBV4-1 to TRBJ1-2, with a weak D call TRBD1 (5 bases). V was clipped by 0 bases and J by 8 bases, with 16 bases between them. CDR1 and CDR2 (germline): MGHRA, YSYEKL. The CDR3 covers 15 residues. The CDR3 loop reads CASSQDSPGMGGYTF. CDR3 DNA sequence: TGCGCCAGCAGCCAAGATAGCCCAGGGATGGGGGGCTACACCTTC.

This clonotype has more than one count but fewer than ten. The chain carries TRBV12-3 or TRBV12-4 and TRBJ2-2, with 7 nucleotides matching TRBD1. Germline trimming cut 6 bases from V and 4 bases from J; bases unmatched to any gene: 8. The CDR3 sequence is 15 residues long. The CDR3 loop is CASRGTGVITGELFF. For the CDR3, the DNA is TGTGCCAGCAGGGGAACAGGGGTGATCACCGGGGAGCTGTTTTTT.

This clonotype has more than one count but fewer than ten. The chain links TRBV27 to TRBJ1-4, with D tentatively TRBD1 (6 bases). From germline, CDR1 is MNHEY and CDR2 SMNVEV (reference sequence). This CDR3 comprises 16 residues. V lost 5 bases, J lost 4 bases, and 17 bases lay in between. The CDR3 DNA reads as TGTGCCAGCAGTCCACGTCAGGGGTCAGATAATGAAAAACTGTTTTTT. Its translation is CASSPRQGSDNEKLFF.

Only a few counts were recorded for this clonotype. V gene TRBV7-2 combines with J gene TRBJ2-1; possible D gene TRBD2, 6 bases. The germline CDR1 and CDR2 sequences are SGHTA and FQGNSA. The V end lost 4 bases, the J end lost 0 bases, and 13 bases lay between the germline ends. The CDR3 extends over 16 amino acids. This chain's CDR3 is CASSSSSDSSYNEQFF. The CDR3 DNA is TGTGCCAGCAGCTCCTCTAGCGATAGCTCCTACAATGAGCAGTTCTTC.

With regard to this clonotype: An end of the junction does not agree with germline; a read error may underlie this. V is TRBV6-1 and J is TRBJ2-1; 14 nucleotides align to TRBD2. CDR3 size: 16 residues. Germline CDR1 MNHNS, CDR2 SASEGT. The CDR3 DNA sequence: TGTGCCAGCAGTGCGGGACTAGCGGGAGCGGGATATGACCAGTTCTTC. This encodes CASSAGLAGAGYDQFF.

This clonotype was counted once. The chain recombines TRBV20-1 with TRBJ2-6; the D gene is possibly TRBD2 (7 bases). The CDR3 consists of 15 residues. Trimming stripped 0 bases from V and 3 bases from J, with 9 bases between. CDR1 and CDR2 (germline): DFQATT, SNEGSKA (reference sequence). In nucleotides, the CDR3 is TGCAGTGCTAGAGACGGGGGGCTTGGGGCCAACGTCCTGACTTTC. As protein: CSARDGGLGANVLTF.

This clonotype showed up just a few times. The CDR3 DNA is TGTGCCAGCAGGACCAACACAGGGCCCGGGGAGCTGTTTTTT. Translating gives CASRTNTGPGELFF. The V gene is TRBV28, the J gene TRBJ2-2; tentative D call: TRBD1 (6 bases). The V end was cut by 6 bases, the J end by 6 bases, with 14 bases between. Per the germline V gene, CDR1 is MDHEN and CDR2 is SYDVKM. This CDR3 is 14 amino acids long.